The clone carrying this T cell receptor beta chain was seen more than once but under ten times. Both previously described methods and listed TCR primers were employed to make bulk TCR libraries. TCRdb re-analysed the PCR reads in MiXCR, keeping a single row per CDR3 protein. The sample has under 650,000 distinct CDR3 sequences, 20% seen once. This CDR3 contains 15 residues. V lost 2 bases to trimming and J lost 3 bases; unmatched junction nucleotides: 5. The V gene's germline CDR1 is LGHNA and CDR2 YNFKEQ. This entry belongs to a study of molecular identifiers for immune sequencing clone quantification. About the research overall: In replicates, RNA from 20,000 or 100,000 naive CD8 cells was split five ways, four sequenced.

The chain joins TRBV4-2 to TRBJ2-7; 9 nucleotides match TRBD2. This clonotype was sampled from a human donor in good health. Some libraries in this study had Jurkat cell RNA spiked in. The specimen sequenced was naive CD8+ T cells from blood, with Jurkat cell RNA spiked in. Subset denoted: FACS-sorted CD8+CD4-CCR7+CD45RA+ naive T cells. The CDR3 is CASSQTYSGSYEQYF. CDR3 in DNA: TGTGCCAGCAGCCAAACCTATAGCGGGAGCTACGAGCAGTACTTC.